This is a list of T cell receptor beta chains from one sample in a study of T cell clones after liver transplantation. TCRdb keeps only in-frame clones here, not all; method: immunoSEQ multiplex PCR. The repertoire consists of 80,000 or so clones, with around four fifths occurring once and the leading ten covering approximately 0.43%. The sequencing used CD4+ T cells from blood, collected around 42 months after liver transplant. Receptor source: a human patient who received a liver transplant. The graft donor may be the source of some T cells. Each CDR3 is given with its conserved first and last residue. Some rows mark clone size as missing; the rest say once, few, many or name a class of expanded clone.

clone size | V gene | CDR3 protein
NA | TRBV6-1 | CASSELVSVFANYGYTF
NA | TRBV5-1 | CASSLAGIGTGELFF
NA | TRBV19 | CASSIRQGGIEKLFF
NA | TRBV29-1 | CSVFGGEETQYF
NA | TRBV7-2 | CASSSRAAGELFF
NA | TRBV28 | CASSYKEMWTSATDTQYF
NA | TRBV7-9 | CASTDRVRKNTEAFF
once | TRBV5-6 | CASSPTPLAGRSYEQYF
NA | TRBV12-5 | CASGKGQGENEQFF
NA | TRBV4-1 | CASRVSDRSNQPQHF
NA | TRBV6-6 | CASSSIRGGGNEKLFF
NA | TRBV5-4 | CASSTNPGTGELFF
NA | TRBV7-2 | CASASRGSGNTIYF
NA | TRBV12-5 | CASGPTGEAQPQHF
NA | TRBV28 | CASSFPTGGGNEQYF
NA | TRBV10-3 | CAISREVSGYTF
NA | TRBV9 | CASSGDGRFETQYF
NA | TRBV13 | CASSFRGNTIYF
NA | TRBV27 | CASSLSGTSGRGTGELFF
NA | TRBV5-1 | CASSPGQGAVLWGETQYF
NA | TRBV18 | CASSPGGNYGYTF
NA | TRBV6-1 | CASSEALAGLYNEQFF
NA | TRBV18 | CASSPQFGMNTEAFF
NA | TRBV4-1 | CASRRQGDSNQPQHF
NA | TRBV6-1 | CASRGAGLGELFF
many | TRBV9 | CASSVGWGEGRTYEQYF
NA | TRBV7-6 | CASSLGPLGAAFF
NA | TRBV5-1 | CASSFASGQAYEQYF
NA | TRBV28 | CASSSSGHRTDTQYF